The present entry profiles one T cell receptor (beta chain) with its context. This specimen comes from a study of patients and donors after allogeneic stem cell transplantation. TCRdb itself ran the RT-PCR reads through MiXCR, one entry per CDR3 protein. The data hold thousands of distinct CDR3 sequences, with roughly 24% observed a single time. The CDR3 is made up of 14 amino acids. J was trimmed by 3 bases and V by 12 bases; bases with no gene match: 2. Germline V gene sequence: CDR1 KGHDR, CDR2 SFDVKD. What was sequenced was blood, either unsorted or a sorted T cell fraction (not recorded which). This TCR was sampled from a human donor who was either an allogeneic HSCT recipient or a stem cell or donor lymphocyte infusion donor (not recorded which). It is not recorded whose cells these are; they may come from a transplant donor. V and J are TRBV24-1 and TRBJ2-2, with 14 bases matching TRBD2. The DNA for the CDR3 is TGTGCCGCGACTAGCGGGAGGGACACCGGGGAGCTGTTTTTT. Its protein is CAATSGRDTGELFF.